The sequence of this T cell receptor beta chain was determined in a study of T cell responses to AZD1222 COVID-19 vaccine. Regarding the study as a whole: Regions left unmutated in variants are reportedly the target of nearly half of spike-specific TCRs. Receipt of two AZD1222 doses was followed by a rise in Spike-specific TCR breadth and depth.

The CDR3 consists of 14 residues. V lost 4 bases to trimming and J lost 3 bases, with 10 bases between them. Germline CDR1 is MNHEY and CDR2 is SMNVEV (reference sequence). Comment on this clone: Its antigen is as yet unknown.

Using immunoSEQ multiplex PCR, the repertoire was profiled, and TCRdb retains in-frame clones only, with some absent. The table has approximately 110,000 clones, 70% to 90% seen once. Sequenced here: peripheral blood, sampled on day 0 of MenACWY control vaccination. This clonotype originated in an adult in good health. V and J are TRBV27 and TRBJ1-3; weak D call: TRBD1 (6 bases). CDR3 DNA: TGTGCCAGCAGTTCGTTAGGGGGTGGAAACACCATATATTTT. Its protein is CASSSLGGGNTIYF.